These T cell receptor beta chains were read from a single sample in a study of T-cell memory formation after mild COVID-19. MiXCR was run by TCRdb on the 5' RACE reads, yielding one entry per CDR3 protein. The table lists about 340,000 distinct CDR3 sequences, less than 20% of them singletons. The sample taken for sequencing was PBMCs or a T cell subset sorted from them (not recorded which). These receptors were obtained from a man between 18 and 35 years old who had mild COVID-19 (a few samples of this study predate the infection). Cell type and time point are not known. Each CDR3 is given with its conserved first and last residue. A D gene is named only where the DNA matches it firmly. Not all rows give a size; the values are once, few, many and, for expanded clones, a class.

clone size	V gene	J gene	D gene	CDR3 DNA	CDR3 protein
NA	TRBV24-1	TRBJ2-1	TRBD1	TGTGCCACCAGCAACATACTTCCAGGGGGCGGAGGACTGTTCTTC	CATSNILPGGGGLFF
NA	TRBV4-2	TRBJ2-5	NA	TGTGCCAGCAGCCAAAAGTCACGAGAGACCCAGTACTTC	CASSQKSRETQYF
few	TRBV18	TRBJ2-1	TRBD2	TGTGCCAGCTCACCACGGACTAGCGGGGGGGCTCTAAATGAGCAGTTCTTC	CASSPRTSGGALNEQFF
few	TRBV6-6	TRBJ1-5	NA	TGTGCCAGCAGTTCACTTGCGGGGAGGTATCAGCCCCAGCATTTT	CASSSLAGRYQPQHF
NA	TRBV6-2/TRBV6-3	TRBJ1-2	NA	TGTGCCAGCAATCGGCGCTTAGGAGATGGCTACACCTTC	CASNRRLGDGYTF
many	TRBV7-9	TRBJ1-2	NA	TGTGCCAGCAGCTTGGACAGTCACTATGGCTACACCTTC	CASSLDSHYGYTF
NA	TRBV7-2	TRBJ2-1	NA	TGTGCCAGCAGCCTCGGAGGGGGGAAGCAGTTCTTC	CASSLGGGKQFF
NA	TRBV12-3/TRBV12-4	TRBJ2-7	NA	TGTGCCAGCAGTTCCCGACCTCGCGACTCGGAGCGCTACGAGCAGTACTTC	CASSSRPRDSERYEQYF
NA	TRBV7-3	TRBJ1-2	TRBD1	TGTGCCAGCGCGCCCGGGACAGGGTATGGCTACACCTTC	CASAPGTGYGYTF
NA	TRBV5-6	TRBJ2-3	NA	TGTGCCAGCAGCTTGGCCGGGATGACCCCAGATACGCAGTATTTT	CASSLAGMTPDTQYF
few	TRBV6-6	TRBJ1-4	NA	TGTGCCAGCAGGGGACCAGCTAATGAAAAACTGTTTTTT	CASRGPANEKLFF
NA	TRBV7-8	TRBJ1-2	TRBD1	TGTGCCAGCAGCCCATGGACAGGGGTGAATGGCTACACCTTC	CASSPWTGVNGYTF
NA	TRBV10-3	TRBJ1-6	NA	TGTGCCATCAAGGAGGAAAATTCACCCCTCCACTTT	CAIKEENSPLHF
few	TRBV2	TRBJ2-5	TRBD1	TGTGCCAGCAGTGAAAGTCAGGGGACAGGTCAAGAGACCCAGTACTTC	CASSESQGTGQETQYF
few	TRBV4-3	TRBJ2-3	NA	TGCGCCAGCAGCCTGGGACCGGGGTCCTGGGGAGATACGCAGTATTTT	CASSLGPGSWGDTQYF
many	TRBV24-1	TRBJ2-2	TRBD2	TGTGCCATCAGTCGGACTAGCGGCGCTGACGGGGAGCTGTTTTTT	CAISRTSGADGELFF
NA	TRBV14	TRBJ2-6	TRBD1	TGTGCCAGCAGCCAAGATTGGGACAGGGCCTCAACCGGGGCCAACGTCCTGACTTTC	CASSQDWDRASTGANVLTF
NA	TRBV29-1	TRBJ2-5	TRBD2	TGCAGCGGGGGTGCGGGGGGCGCGGAGACCCAGTACTTC	CSGGAGGAETQYF
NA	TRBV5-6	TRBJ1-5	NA	TGTGCCAGCAGCTTGCGGCAGGGAAGCAATCAGCCCCAGCATTTT	CASSLRQGSNQPQHF
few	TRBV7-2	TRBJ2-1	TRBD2	TGTGCCAGCGGGTTTAGCGGGGGCCGCTACAATGAGCAGTTCTTC	CASGFSGGRYNEQFF
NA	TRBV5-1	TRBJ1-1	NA	TGCGCCAGCAGCCTCCCGGGACAATCAGCTTTCTTT	CASSLPGQSAFF
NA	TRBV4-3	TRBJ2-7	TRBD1	TGCGCCAGCAGCCTCACGACAGGGAGCTCCTACGAGCAGTACTTC	CASSLTTGSSYEQYF
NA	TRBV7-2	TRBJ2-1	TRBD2	TGTGCCAGCAGCTTAGGCTTTTTAGCGGGGGGGCTCGGTGAGCAGTTCTTC	CASSLGFLAGGLGEQFF
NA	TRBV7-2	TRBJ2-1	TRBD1	TGTGCCAGCAGGAGAATCGGGACAGATTACAATGAGCAGTTCTTC	CASRRIGTDYNEQFF
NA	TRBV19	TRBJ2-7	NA	TGTGCCAGCGCCCCGGGCTGGGGGTACGAGCAGTACTTC	CASAPGWGYEQYF
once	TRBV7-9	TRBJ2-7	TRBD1	TGTGCCAGCAGCTTAGGGGACAGGGCAGGGTACGAGCAGTACTTC	CASSLGDRAGYEQYF
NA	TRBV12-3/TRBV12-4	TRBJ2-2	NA	TGTGCCAGCACCCCGGACTCCACCGGGGAGCTGTTTTTT	CASTPDSTGELFF
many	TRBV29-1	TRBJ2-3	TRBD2	TGCAGCGGCGGGACTAGCACCGCAGATACGCAGTATTTT	CSGGTSTADTQYF
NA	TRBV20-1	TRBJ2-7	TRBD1	TGCAGTGCTAGAGATCCGGGACAGGGACTGCTCGAGCAGTACTTC	CSARDPGQGLLEQYF
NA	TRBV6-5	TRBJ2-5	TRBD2	TGTGCCAGCAGACGTAGCGGGGTGGGCCAAGAGACCCAGTACTTC	CASRRSGVGQETQYF
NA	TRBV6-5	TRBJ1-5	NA	TGTGCCAGCAGCCCGATAACTACGGGCAATCAGCCCCAGCATTTT	CASSPITTGNQPQHF
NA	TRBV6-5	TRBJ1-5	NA	TGTGCCAGCAGTGCACAGCGTATCAATCAGCCCCAGCATTTT	CASSAQRINQPQHF
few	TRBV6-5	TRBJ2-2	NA	TGTGCCAGCAGTCGGGACCTCCAAGGCGGGGAGCTGTTTTTT	CASSRDLQGGELFF
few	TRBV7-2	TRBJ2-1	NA	TGTGCCAGCAGCGTCGGACGGGCCAATGAGCAGTTCTTC	CASSVGRANEQFF
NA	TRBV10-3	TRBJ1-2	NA	TGTGCCATCAGATCCGGGACCGAAGATGTCTATGGCTACACCTTC	CAIRSGTEDVYGYTF
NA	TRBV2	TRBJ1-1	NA	TGTGCCAGCAGTGATAAAATGCGGGGCACTGAAGCTTTCTTT	CASSDKMRGTEAFF
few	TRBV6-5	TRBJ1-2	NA	TGTGCCAGCAGTGAGAACATCGGGACGGTCTATGGCTACACCTTC	CASSENIGTVYGYTF
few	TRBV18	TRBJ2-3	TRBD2	TGTGCCAGCTCACCTCTGACTAGCGCGGGGGATACGCAGTATTTT	CASSPLTSAGDTQYF
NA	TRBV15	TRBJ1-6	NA	TGTGCCACCAGCAGAGAAAGGGGATCACTCCACTTT	CATSRERGSLHF
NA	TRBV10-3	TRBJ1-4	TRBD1	TGTGCCATCAGCCAGACAGGGCCTCATGAAAAACTGTTTTTT	CAISQTGPHEKLFF
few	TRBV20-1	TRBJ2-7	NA	TGCAGTGCTAGGCGGAGGGGGCTCTACGAGCAGTACTTC	CSARRRGLYEQYF
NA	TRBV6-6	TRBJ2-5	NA	TGTGCCAGCAGGGGGACAGAGACCCAGTACTTC	CASRGTETQYF
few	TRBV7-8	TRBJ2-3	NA	TGTGCCAGCAGCTTAGCTAATGTCCGCCCGGGCACAGATACGCAGTATTTT	CASSLANVRPGTDTQYF
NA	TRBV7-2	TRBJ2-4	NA	TGTGCCAGCACCTCGGGGTTCGAGGGCATTCAGTACTTC	CASTSGFEGIQYF
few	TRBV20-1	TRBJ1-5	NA	TGCAGTGCTAGTCGTGGGCCAGGTCAGCCCCAGCATTTT	CSASRGPGQPQHF
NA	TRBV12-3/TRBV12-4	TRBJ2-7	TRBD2	TGTGCCAGCAGTTTACGGGGGGAAAGCTACGAGCAGTACTTC	CASSLRGESYEQYF
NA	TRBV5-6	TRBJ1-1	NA	TGTGCCAGCAGCTTTAGTGAGGGGACTGAAGCTTTCTTT	CASSFSEGTEAFF